Below, 8 T cell receptor beta chains from the same sample are listed, as sequenced in a study of CD8 T cell repertoires and HIV-1 epitope variants. No antigen is known for these receptors. Produced via immunoSEQ multiplex PCR; TCRdb's table is partial and in-frame only. The sample holds roughly 4,800 clones; less than 65% are singletons and the top ten take roughly 39%. The sequencing sample was made of cultured CD8+ T cells derived from PBMCs. These receptors originate from a male donor with HIV.

The CDR3 region is CASSPIGQGDTEAFF. CDR3 sequence (DNA): TGTGCCAGCAGTCCGATAGGACAGGGGGACACTGAAGCTTTCTTT. This chain connects TRBV28 to TRBJ1-1; 10 nucleotides align to TRBD1. Losses at the gene ends were 5 bases for V and 3 bases for J; bases not matched to a gene: 6. CDR3 length equals 15 residues. Germline CDR1 is MDHEN and CDR2 is SYDVKM.

This rearrangement joins TRBV29-1 to TRBJ2-3, with TRBD1 matching over 10 bases. This CDR3 spans 15 amino acids. In germline, CDR1 is SQVTM, CDR2 ANQGSEA. Trimming cost V 3 bases and J 2 bases; bases outside gene matches: 5. The CDR3, as DNA: TGCAGCGTTGAGTGGGGACAGGGGCCCACAGATACGCAGTATTTT. It specifies CSVEWGQGPTDTQYF.

The chain has TRBV27 and TRBJ2-2; a weak D match, TRBD1 (6 bases). V was trimmed by 9 bases and J by 0 bases, leaving 8 bases between them. The CDR3 has 13 residues. Germline values: CDR1 MNHEY, CDR2 SMNVEV (reference sequence). The CDR3 DNA sequence: TGTGCCAGTCAGGGGACGAACACCGGGGAGCTGTTTTTT. This translates into CASQGTNTGELFF.

This clone was seen just once. This rearrangement joins TRBV7-8 to TRBJ1-1; 8 positions match TRBD1. The CDR3 spans 13 residues. Per germline, CDR1 SGHVS and CDR2 FQNEAQ. The J segment lost 4 bases and the V segment lost 8 bases, leaving 6 bases of the junction unmatched. CDR3 DNA sequence: TGTGCCAGCTCGACAGGGGAAGGCACTGAAGCTTTCTTT. The encoded protein is CASSTGEGTEAFF.

The chain couples TRBV5-6 to TRBJ1-2; TRBD1 aligns across 7 bases. The CDR3 has 13 amino acids. The V gene's germline CDR1 is SGHDT and CDR2 YYEEEE. Trimming cost V 5 bases and J 5 bases; bases outside gene matches: 6. DNA for the CDR3: TGTGCCAGCAGTCAGGGGGGGATTTATGGCTACACCTTC. Its protein is CASSQGGIYGYTF.

V is TRBV5-6 and J is TRBJ2-7; no clear D. The CDR3 contains 14 residues. Germline V gene data show CDR1 as SGHDT and CDR2 as YYEEEE. Trimming pared 5 bases from V and 2 bases from J, leaving 14 bases between. In DNA form, the CDR3 reads TGTGCCAGCAGTTCAGATGTCTCGGCCTACGAGCAGTACTTC. The encoded protein is CASSSDVSAYEQYF.

V and J are TRBV27 and TRBJ1-2, with 7 nucleotides matching TRBD1. The germline V gene has CDR1 MNHEY and CDR2 SMNVEV (reference sequence). Trimming at V came to 5 bases and at J to 6 bases, leaving 12 bases not matched to a gene. The CDR3 runs to 15 residues. The CDR3 DNA follows: TGTGCCAGCAGTCCAAACTTCGAGACAGGGCATGGCTACACCTTC. Encoded protein: CASSPNFETGHGYTF.

The chain joins TRBV30 to TRBJ2-2; possibly TRBD1 or TRBD2 for D (5 bases each). V was pared by 0 bases and J by 3 bases, with 8 bases between. Looked up from germline, CDR1 is GTSNPN and CDR2 is SVGIG (reference sequence). The CDR3 spans 14 residues. The CDR3 DNA reads as TGTGCCTGGAGTGTATTGGGGGACACCGGGGAGCTGTTTTTT. This sequence encodes CAWSVLGDTGELFF.